What follows are 13 T cell receptor beta chains derived from one specimen sequenced in a study of blood T cell repertoires in COVID-19. Assay: immunoSEQ multiplex PCR; the TCRdb copy retains only in-frame clones and omits some. The sample lists around 260,000 clones; around nine tenths were seen once. Sample: peripheral blood. These receptors came from a man in his forties or fifties who had recovered from COVID-19.

V usage is TRBV6-5 and J usage is TRBJ2-7; TRBD1 matches at 7 bases. The trim removed 7 bases at V and 5 bases at J, leaving 5 bases unmatched. CDR1 MNHEY and CDR2 SVGAGI come from the germline V gene. This CDR3 comprises 12 residues. CDR3 protein: CASKWQGDEQYF. CDR3 in DNA: TGTGCCAGCAAGTGGCAGGGGGACGAGCAGTACTTC.

This clone appeared once. The chain combines TRBV10-2 with TRBJ2-2, with a tentative D call TRBD1 (5 bases). The CDR3 has 17 residues. Between the trimmed V and J ends, which lost 6 bases and 2 bases, there was a span of 19 bases. CDR1 and CDR2 (germline): WSHSY, SAAADI. CDR3 in DNA: TGCGCCAGCAGACTAACTGTTTTGACAGAAAACACCGGGGAGCTGTTTTTT. This encodes CASRLTVLTENTGELFF.

This clone was observed once. This chain connects TRBV29-1 to TRBJ1-2; 12 nucleotides match TRBD1. Germline V gene lookup returns CDR1 SQVTM and CDR2 ANQGSEA. The CDR3 is made up of 13 amino acids. V lost 4 bases, J lost 7 bases, and 4 bases stayed unmatched. The CDR3 here is CSVAGQGASGYTF. The CDR3 nucleotides are TGCAGCGTTGCGGGACAGGGGGCATCTGGCTACACCTTC. Complete variable domain (other parts from reference TRBV29-1 and TRBJ1-2): SAVISQKPSRDICQRGTSLTIQCQVDSQVTMMFWYRQQPGQSLTLIATANQGSEATYESGFVIDKFPISRPNLTFSTLTVSNMSPEDSSIYLCSVAGQGASGYTFGSGTRLTVV.

The J gene is TRBJ2-2, the V gene TRBV7-3, with 7 positions matching TRBD2. Trimming cost V 1 base and J 0 bases; bases outside gene matches: 8. The CDR3 extends over 18 amino acids. CDR1 is SGHTA and CDR2 is FQGTGA in the germline V gene. CDR3 nucleotide sequence: TGTGCCAGCAGCTTAAGATCGCTGGCGGGAGCGAACACCGGGGAGCTGTTTTTT. Protein sequence: CASSLRSLAGANTGELFF.

The V and J genes are TRBV7-8 and TRBJ1-4, with unresolved D. Trimming removed 1 base from V and 10 bases from J, with 13 bases in between. This CDR3 region has 14 residues. Germline V lookup: CDR1 SGHVS, CDR2 FQNEAQ. The CDR3, as DNA: TGTGCCAGCAGCTTAGGATCTCTGTCCGGAAAACTGTTTTTT. Amino acid sequence: CASSLGSLSGKLFF.

This clone was seen only a few times. The J gene is TRBJ1-1, the V gene TRBV6-6; the D gene is possibly TRBD1 (6 bases). V dropped 4 bases and J dropped 1 base, with 13 bases sitting between them. This CDR3 is 15 amino acids long. Germline V gives CDR1 MNHNY, CDR2 SVGAGI (reference sequence). The CDR3 reads CASSSRTETNTEAFF. CDR3 in DNA: TGTGCCAGCAGTTCCCGGACAGAAACGAACACTGAAGCTTTCTTT.

J is TRBJ2-5 and V is TRBV7-8, with 7 bases fitting TRBD2. This CDR3 region has 16 residues. CDR1 and CDR2 (germline): SGHVS, FQNEAQ. V trimming: 4 bases; J trimming: 5 bases; junction bases outside the gene matches: 13. In nucleotides, the CDR3 is TGTGCCAGCAGCTCCCAGGGAGGGGCCCCGTGGGAGACCCAGTACTTC. This encodes CASSSQGGAPWETQYF.

The genes are TRBV7-9 and TRBJ2-7; perhaps TRBD1 as D (6 bases). The CDR3 is 11 amino acids. The V gene lost 1 base and the J gene lost 13 bases, with 11 bases spanning the gap. Germline values: CDR1 SEHNR, CDR2 FQNEAQ (reference sequence). CDR3 DNA sequence: TGTGCCAGCAGCTTAGACAGGGTGGTTTACTTC. Protein product: CASSLDRVVYF.

The V and J genes are TRBV28 and TRBJ2-1; tentatively, D is TRBD2 (5 bases). CDR1 and CDR2 from the germline V gene are MDHEN and SYDVKM. The CDR3 loop spans 14 amino acids. The ends were cut back, 1 base at V and 9 bases at J, with 13 bases in the middle. CDR3 coding DNA: TGTGCCAGCAGTTTATTCCGGACTTTCCCTGAGCAGTTCTTC. Residues: CASSLFRTFPEQFF.

The chain has TRBV5-4 and TRBJ2-3; TRBD2 matches 10 bases. Germline V gives CDR1 SGHNT, CDR2 YYREEE (reference sequence). The J segment lost 3 bases and the V segment lost 4 bases, leaving 8 bases of the junction unmatched. This CDR3 spans 16 amino acids. The DNA of the CDR3 is TGTGCCAGCAGCCGGCCGGCTAGCGGGAGTACAGATACGCAGTATTTT. The encoded protein is CASSRPASGSTDTQYF. Filled out from reference TRBV5-4 and TRBJ2-3, the complete variable domain reads ETGVTQSPTHLIKTRGQQVTLRCSSQSGHNTVSWYQQALGQGPQFIFQYYREEENGRGNFPPRFSGLQFPNYSSELNVNALELDDSALYLCASSRPASGSTDTQYFGPGTRLTVL.

The V and J genes are TRBV7-9 and TRBJ1-2; D is uncertain. CDR1 and CDR2 from the germline V gene are SEHNR and FQNEAQ (reference sequence). The CDR3 is made up of 14 amino acids. V was trimmed by 5 bases and J by 6 bases, leaving 16 bases between them. The CDR3 DNA reads TGTGCCAGCAGCCCCCCCTCTAATACGGATGGCTACACCTTC. Amino acids: CASSPPSNTDGYTF.

The chain carries TRBV19 and TRBJ1-2; 8 bases are a match to TRBD1. The CDR3 contains 17 residues. Germline CDR1 reads LNHDA; CDR2 reads SQIVND (reference sequence). Losses at the gene ends were 2 bases for V and 5 bases for J; bases not matched to a gene: 13. The CDR3 DNA reads TGTGCCAGTAGTATAAGTGAGAGACAGGGGATCTGGTATGGCTACACCTTC. This gives the protein CASSISERQGIWYGYTF.

This chain connects TRBV7-9 to TRBJ2-7, with 8 bases that match TRBD1. The CDR3 extends over 14 amino acids. After removal of 5 bases from V and 7 bases from J, the junction contained 10 bases not matched to a gene. Germline V gene sequence: CDR1 SEHNR, CDR2 FQNEAQ (reference sequence). For the CDR3, the DNA is TGTGCCAGCAGCCAGGTTCAGGGGGCGAGGGAGCAGTACTTC. It specifies CASSQVQGAREQYF.